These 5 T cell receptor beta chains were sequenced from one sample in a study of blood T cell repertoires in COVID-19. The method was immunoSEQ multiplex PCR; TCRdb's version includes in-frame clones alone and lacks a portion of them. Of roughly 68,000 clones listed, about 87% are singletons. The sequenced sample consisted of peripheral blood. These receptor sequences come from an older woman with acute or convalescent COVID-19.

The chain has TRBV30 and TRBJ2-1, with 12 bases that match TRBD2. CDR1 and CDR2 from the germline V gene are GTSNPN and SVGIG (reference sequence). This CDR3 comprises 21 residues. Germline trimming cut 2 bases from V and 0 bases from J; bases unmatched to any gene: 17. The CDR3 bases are TGTGCCTGGAGTCCCCGCTTACTAGCGGGAGGCCCCCGTTCCTCCTACAATGAGCAGTTCTTC. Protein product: CAWSPRLLAGGPRSSYNEQFF.

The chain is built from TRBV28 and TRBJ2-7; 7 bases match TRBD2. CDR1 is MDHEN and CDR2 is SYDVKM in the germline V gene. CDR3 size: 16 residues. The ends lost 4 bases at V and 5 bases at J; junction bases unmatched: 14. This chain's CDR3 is CASSYQPLGGTHEQYF. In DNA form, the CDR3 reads TGTGCCAGCAGTTACCAACCCCTGGGAGGGACCCACGAGCAGTACTTC.

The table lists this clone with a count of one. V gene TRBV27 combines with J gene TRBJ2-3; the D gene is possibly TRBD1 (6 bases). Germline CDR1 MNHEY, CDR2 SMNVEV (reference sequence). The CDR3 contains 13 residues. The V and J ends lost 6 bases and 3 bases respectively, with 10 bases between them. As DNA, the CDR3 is TGTGCCAGCAGGGAGACAGGAACAGATACGCAGTATTTT. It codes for CASRETGTDTQYF.

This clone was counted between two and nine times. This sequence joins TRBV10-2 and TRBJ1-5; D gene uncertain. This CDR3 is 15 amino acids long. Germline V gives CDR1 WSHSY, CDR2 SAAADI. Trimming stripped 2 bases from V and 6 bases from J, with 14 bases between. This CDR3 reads CASSESGTASQPQHF. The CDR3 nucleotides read TGCGCCAGCAGTGAGAGCGGAACAGCGAGTCAGCCCCAGCATTTT.

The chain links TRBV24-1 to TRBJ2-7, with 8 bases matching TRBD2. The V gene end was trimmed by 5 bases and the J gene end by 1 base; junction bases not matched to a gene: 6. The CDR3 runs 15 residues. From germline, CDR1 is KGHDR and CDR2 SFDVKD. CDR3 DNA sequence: TGTGCCACCAGTGCTCCTAGCGGGCATTCCTACGAGCAGTACTTC. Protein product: CATSAPSGHSYEQYF.